Sequencing of this TCR beta chain was carried out in a study of technical replicates of blood from a handful of donors. CDR3 size: 15 residues. J was trimmed by 4 bases and V by 5 bases; bases with no gene match: 8. CDR1 is SEHNR and CDR2 is FQNEAQ in the germline V gene (reference sequence). The assay was immunoSEQ multiplex PCR, and TCRdb's table has in-frame clones only and misses some. The sample lists about 56,000 clones; about 95% were seen once. Sequencing was performed on PBMCs. The receptor was derived from a human donor in good health. Some clones in this sample may be carry-over from other donors' samples. J is TRBJ2-7 and V is TRBV7-9; 10 nucleotides line up with TRBD1. DNA for the CDR3: TGTGCCAGCAGCACACCGGGACAGGGGAGATACGAGCAGTACTTC. Protein: CASSTPGQGRYEQYF.